This passage covers 8 T cell receptor beta chains from one sample sequenced in a study of blood T cell repertoires in COVID-19. Libraries were prepared by immunoSEQ multiplex PCR; TCRdb keeps only in-frame clonotypes and omits some of them. The profile shows about 280,000 clones, around nine tenths of them singletons. The material sequenced was peripheral blood. These receptors originate from a woman in her 30s with COVID-19, enrolled during active disease.

The rearrangement joins TRBV6-4 to TRBJ1-6; D uncertain. Germline lookup yields CDR1 MRHNA and CDR2 SNTAGT. Deletions cut 0 bases from V and 3 bases from J, with 6 bases between. The CDR3 consists of 15 residues. The CDR3 loop reads CASSDSTDYNSPLHF. CDR3 bases: TGTGCCAGCAGTGACTCCACAGACTATAATTCACCCCTCCACTTT.

This sequence joins TRBV5-6 and TRBJ2-7, with TRBD2 matching 13 bases. From germline, CDR1 is SGHDT and CDR2 YYEEEE. With V trimmed by 2 bases and J by 7 bases, 6 bases remained unmatched. The CDR3 is 15 amino acids. CDR3 nucleotides: TGTGCCAGCAGCTTTCCGACTAGCGGGAGGCGTGAGCAGTACTTC. Translating it yields CASSFPTSGRREQYF.

The chain uses TRBV5-4 and TRBJ2-2, with 10 bases that match TRBD2. V lost 0 bases, J lost 9 bases, and 8 bases stayed unmatched. The CDR3 totals 16 residues. The germline CDR1 and CDR2 sequences are SGHNT and YYREEE (reference sequence). CDR3 sequence (DNA): TGTGCCAGCAGCTTGGGGCTAGCGGGAGTGTCCCGGGAGCTGTTTTTT. The encoded protein is CASSLGLAGVSRELFF.

The chain joins TRBV4-1 to TRBJ1-1, with 7 bases lining up with TRBD1. CDR3 length equals 17 residues. V trimming: 0 bases; J trimming: 0 bases; junction bases outside the gene matches: 7. CDR1 is MGHRA, CDR2 YSYEKL, per germline. The CDR3 bases are TGCGCCAGCAGCCAAGATGGGGCAGGGGGGATGAACACTGAAGCTTTCTTT. Translation gives CASSQDGAGGMNTEAFF.

The chain uses TRBV15 and TRBJ2-1, with 12 bases identical to TRBD2. Per the germline V gene, CDR1 is LNHNV and CDR2 is YYDKDF (reference sequence). The CDR3 covers 16 residues. With V trimmed by 5 bases and J by 9 bases, 11 bases remained unmatched. CDR3 protein: CATSPRLAGGPGEQFF. CDR3 nucleotides: TGTGCCACCAGCCCCCGCCTAGCGGGAGGGCCGGGTGAGCAGTTCTTC.

This clone was detected once. An end of the junction does not agree with germline; a read error may underlie this. The V call is TRBV6-5, the J call TRBJ2-3; the D gene is possibly TRBD2 (6 bases). The V gene's germline CDR1 is MNHEY and CDR2 SVGAGI. The CDR3 runs to 13 residues. The CDR3 reads CASSYSGSLTPLF. The CDR3 DNA reads TGTGCCAGCAGTTACTCCGGGAGTCTCACCCCTCTTTTT.

This chain joins TRBV23-1 and TRBJ1-2; D is undetermined. TRBV23-1 is flagged as an ORF with uncertain function. Trimming stripped 1 base from V and 8 bases from J, with 14 bases between. The CDR3 is made up of 14 amino acids. The DNA of the CDR3 is TGCGCCAGCAGTCAATATCTCCGGGATCAGGGCTACACCTTC. Translated: CASSQYLRDQGYTF.

This clone was observed a handful of times. V usage is TRBV19 and J usage is TRBJ2-5; the match to TRBD2 covers 12 bases. The CDR3 sequence is 15 residues long. Losses at the gene ends were 5 bases for V and 4 bases for J; bases not matched to a gene: 5. Germline CDR1 reads LNHDA; CDR2 reads SQIVND (reference sequence). The CDR3 here is CASSPKGLAGETQYF. DNA of the CDR3: TGTGCCAGTAGTCCCAAGGGACTAGCGGGAGAGACCCAGTACTTC.